Shown below are 14 T cell receptor beta chains from a single sample sequenced in a study of blood T cell repertoires in COVID-19. Some clones are missing from TCRdb's copy, which holds only in-frame ones; the method was immunoSEQ multiplex PCR. This table has roughly 190,000 clones, around 84% appearing once. Sequenced material: peripheral blood. The receptors were gathered from a man aged 25 to 40 with active or convalescent COVID-19.

The chain uses TRBV7-9 and TRBJ1-2; no firm D call. The V end lost 5 bases, the J end lost 4 bases, and 20 bases lay between the germline ends. The V gene's germline CDR1 is SEHNR and CDR2 FQNEAQ (reference sequence). This CDR3 has 16 residues. CDR3 in amino acids: CASSDSTPAALYGYTF. Written as DNA, the CDR3 is TGTGCCAGCAGCGACTCCACCCCGGCAGCCCTCTATGGCTACACCTTC.

The chain uses TRBV9 and TRBJ1-2; D is possibly TRBD1 (5 bases). With 0 bases removed from V and 8 bases from J, the gap between germline ends came to 14 bases. The germline V gene encodes CDR1 SGDLS and CDR2 YYNGEE. The CDR3 has 14 residues. The CDR3 coding sequence is TGTGCCAGCAGCGTAGCGGGCAGTCCAGGGGGCTACACCTTC. This codes for CASSVAGSPGGYTF.

With respect to this clone: The junction shows a germline mismatch at one end, possibly a read error. The gene calls are TRBV7-7 and TRBJ2-1, with TRBD2 as a possible D gene (6 bases). CDR3 size: 15 residues. Germline V gene sequence: CDR1 SSHAT, CDR2 FNYEAQ (reference sequence). CDR3 loop: CASSLDASAYNEQFF. Written as DNA, the CDR3 is TGTGCTAGCAGCTTAGATGCTAGCGCCTACAATGAGCAGTTCTTC.

This clone was detected only once. In DNA, the CDR3 is TGTGCCAGCAGCTTCGGCGGGAGCTCCTACAATGAGCAGTTCTTC. Translation gives CASSFGGSSYNEQFF. J is TRBJ2-1 and V is TRBV5-4, with TRBD2 matching 7 bases. The germline gives CDR1 SGHNT, CDR2 YYREEE (reference sequence). CDR3 length equals 15 residues. J was trimmed by 0 bases and V by 2 bases; bases with no gene match: 2.

This clone was detected only a few times. This rearrangement joins TRBV6-5 to TRBJ1-1, with D hard to call. This CDR3 comprises 12 residues. The V gene's germline CDR1 is MNHEY and CDR2 SVGAGI. Trimming cost V 0 bases and J 8 bases, with 7 bases left between them. CDR3 region: CASSYSLGEAFF. CDR3 DNA: TGTGCCAGCAGTTACTCCCTCGGGGAAGCTTTCTTT.

The chain couples TRBV6-5 to TRBJ2-7; 13 bases map to TRBD2. The CDR3 covers 15 residues. After removal of 7 bases from V and 6 bases from J, the junction contained 9 bases not matched to a gene. Germline V gene sequence: CDR1 MNHEY, CDR2 SVGAGI. The CDR3 is CASIGLAGVTGEQYF. In DNA, the CDR3 is TGTGCCAGCATCGGACTAGCGGGGGTTACCGGCGAGCAGTACTTC.

V usage is TRBV18 and J usage is TRBJ2-5, with D tentatively TRBD2 (5 bases). The CDR3 runs to 16 residues. Germline V gene lookup returns CDR1 KGHSH and CDR2 LQKENI. Trimming took 1 base from V and 0 from J, leaving 12 bases between them. CDR3 sequence: CASSPRQDLYQETQYF. The CDR3 region has the DNA TGTGCCAGCTCACCACGGCAGGACTTGTACCAAGAGACCCAGTACTTC. The whole variable domain, remainder taken from reference TRBV18 and TRBJ2-5, is NAGVMQNPRHLVRRRGQEARLRCSPMKGHSHVYWYRQLPEEGLKFMVYLQKENIIDESGMPKERFSAEFPKEGPSILRIQQVVRGDSAAYFCASSPRQDLYQETQYFGPGTRLLVL.

V is TRBV19 and J is TRBJ2-1; 9 bases align to TRBD1. V was pared by 3 bases and J by 0 bases, with 3 bases of the junction left unmatched. Per the germline V gene, CDR1 is LNHDA and CDR2 is SQIVND (reference sequence). The CDR3 has 16 residues. The CDR3, as DNA: TGTGCCAGTAGTATCTCGGGACAGGGCTCCTACAATGAGCAGTTCTTC. It codes for CASSISGQGSYNEQFF.

The CDR3 DNA reads TGTGCCAGCAGCGCCGCGGGGGGGAGGCACGAGCAGTACGTC. This gives the protein CASSAAGGRHEQYV. The V and J genes are TRBV7-9 and TRBJ2-7; 9 bases are a match to TRBD2. Germline V CDR1 and CDR2: SEHNR, FQNEAQ (reference sequence). Unmatched junction bases numbered 7, after V lost 5 bases and J lost 5 bases. This CDR3 spans 14 amino acids.

J is TRBJ2-5 and V is TRBV4-3, with 9 positions matching TRBD2. The germline V gene encodes CDR1 LGHNA and CDR2 YSLEER. CDR3 length: 15 amino acids. The trim removed 1 base at V and 5 bases at J, leaving 5 bases unmatched. The CDR3 here is CASSQVAGVKETQYF. The CDR3 DNA reads TGCGCCAGCAGCCAAGTAGCGGGAGTAAAGGAGACCCAGTACTTC.

CDR3 loop: CSARRTGDGYTF. For the CDR3, the DNA is TGCAGCGCCCGTAGGACAGGGGATGGCTACACCTTC. The gene calls are TRBV29-1 and TRBJ1-2; 9 bases map to TRBD1. The V and J ends lost 7 bases and 6 bases, in that order; junction bases with no gene match: 6. Germline values: CDR1 SQVTM, CDR2 ANQGSEA. This CDR3 is 12 amino acids long.

The chain employs TRBV19 and TRBJ1-1; D is uncertain. Trimming stripped 10 bases from V and 4 bases from J, with 10 bases between. The CDR3 runs to 11 residues. CDR1 is LNHDA, CDR2 SQIVND, per germline (reference sequence). This chain's CDR3 is CAIEEGTEAFF. DNA of the CDR3: TGTGCCATTGAGGAGGGCACTGAAGCTTTCTTT.

This clone occurred once. The gene calls are TRBV7-6 and TRBJ2-3; no clear D gene. V gave up 4 bases and J gave up 6 bases, with 8 bases separating them. The CDR3 contains 12 residues. Germline values: CDR1 SGHVS, CDR2 FNYEAQ. CDR3 DNA: TGTGCCAGCAGCTCCCCCCCGGATACGCAGTATTTT. This sequence encodes CASSSPPDTQYF.

The V gene is TRBV6-5, the J gene TRBJ2-1; D unresolved. Trimming shortened V by 7 bases and J by 4 bases, and 17 bases separated the two germline ends. The CDR3 totals 15 residues. Germline CDR1 and CDR2: MNHEY and SVGAGI. The CDR3 nucleotides read TGTGCCAGCACCCAACCCCAGCGTCAGTACAATGAGCAGTTCTTC. Its protein is CASTQPQRQYNEQFF.